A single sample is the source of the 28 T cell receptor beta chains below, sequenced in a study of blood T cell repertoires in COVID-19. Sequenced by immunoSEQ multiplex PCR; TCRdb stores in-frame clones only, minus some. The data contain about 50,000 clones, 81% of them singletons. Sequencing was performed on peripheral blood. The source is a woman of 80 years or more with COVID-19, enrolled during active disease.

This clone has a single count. CDR3 amino acids: CASSYYRGNEQFF. CDR3 in DNA: TGTGCCAGCAGTTACTATCGGGGTAATGAGCAGTTCTTC. V is TRBV6-5 and J is TRBJ2-1; TRBD2 might be the D (5 bases). The germline V gene has CDR1 MNHEY and CDR2 SVGAGI. V gave up 1 base and J gave up 7 bases, with 8 bases separating them. The CDR3 has 13 residues.

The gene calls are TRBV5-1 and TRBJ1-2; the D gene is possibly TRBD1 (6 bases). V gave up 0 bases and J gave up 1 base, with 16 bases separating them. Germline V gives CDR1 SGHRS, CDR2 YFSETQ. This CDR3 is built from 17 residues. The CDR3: CASSLEGGASRNYGYTF. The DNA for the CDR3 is TGCGCCAGCAGCTTGGAAGGGGGGGCGAGCCGTAACTATGGCTACACCTTC.

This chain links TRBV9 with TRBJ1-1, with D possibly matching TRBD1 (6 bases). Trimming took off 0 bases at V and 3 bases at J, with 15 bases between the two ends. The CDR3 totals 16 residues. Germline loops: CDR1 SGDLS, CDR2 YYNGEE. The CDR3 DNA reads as TGTGCCAGCAGCGTAGGGGTAGGGGGATCGGACACTGAAGCTTTCTTT. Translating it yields CASSVGVGGSDTEAFF. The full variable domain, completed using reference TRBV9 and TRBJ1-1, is DSGVTQTPKHLITATGQRVTLRCSPRSGDLSVYWYQQSLDQGLQFLIQYYNGEERAKGNILERFSAQQFPDLHSELNLSSLELGDSALYFCASSVGVGGSDTEAFFGQGTRLTVV.

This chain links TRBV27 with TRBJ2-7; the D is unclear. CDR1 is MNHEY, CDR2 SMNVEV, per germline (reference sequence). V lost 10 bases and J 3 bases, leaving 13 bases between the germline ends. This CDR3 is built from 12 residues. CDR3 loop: CATLSSGYEQYF. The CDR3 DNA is TGTGCCACCCTTTCGAGTGGCTACGAGCAGTACTTC.

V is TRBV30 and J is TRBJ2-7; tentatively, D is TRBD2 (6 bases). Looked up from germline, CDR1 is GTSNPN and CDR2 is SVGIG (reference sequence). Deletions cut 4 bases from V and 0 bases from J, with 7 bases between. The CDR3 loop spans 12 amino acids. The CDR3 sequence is CAWTGSSYEQYF. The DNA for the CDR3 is TGTGCCTGGACCGGGAGCTCCTACGAGCAGTACTTC.

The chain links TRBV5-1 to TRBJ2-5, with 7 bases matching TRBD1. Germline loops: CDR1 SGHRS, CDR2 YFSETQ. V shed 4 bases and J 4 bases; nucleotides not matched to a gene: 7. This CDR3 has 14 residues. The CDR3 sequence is CASSPGQILETQYF. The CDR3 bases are TGCGCCAGCAGCCCGGGACAGATACTAGAGACCCAGTACTTC.

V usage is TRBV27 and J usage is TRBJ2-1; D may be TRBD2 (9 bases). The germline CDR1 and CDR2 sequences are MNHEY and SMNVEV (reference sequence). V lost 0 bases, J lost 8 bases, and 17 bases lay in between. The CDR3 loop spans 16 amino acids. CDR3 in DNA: TGTGCCAGCAGTTTATCCCCGCTAGCGGGACAGGATGAGCAGTTCTTC. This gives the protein CASSLSPLAGQDEQFF.

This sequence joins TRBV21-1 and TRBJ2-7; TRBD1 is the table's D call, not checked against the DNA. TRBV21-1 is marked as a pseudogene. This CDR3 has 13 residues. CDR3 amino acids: CASSKGQSEEQYF. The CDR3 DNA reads TGTGCCAGCAGCAAAGGACAGTCGGAGGAGCAGTACTTC.

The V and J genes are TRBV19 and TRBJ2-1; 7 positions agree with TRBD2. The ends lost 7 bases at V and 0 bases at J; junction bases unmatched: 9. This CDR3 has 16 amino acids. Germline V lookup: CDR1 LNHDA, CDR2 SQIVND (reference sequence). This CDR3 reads CASMRLAASSYNEQFF. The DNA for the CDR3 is TGTGCCAGTATGCGACTAGCCGCAAGCTCCTACAATGAGCAGTTCTTC. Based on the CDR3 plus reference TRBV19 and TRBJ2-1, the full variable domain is DGGITQSPKYLFRKEGQNVTLSCEQNLNHDAMYWYRQDPGQGLRLIYYSQIVNDFQKGDIAEGYSVSREKKESFPLTVTSAQKNPTAFYLCASMRLAASSYNEQFFGPGTRLTVL.

The CDR3 spells CASRPAGLAGVDEQFF. The CDR3 DNA is TGTGCCAGCAGGCCCGCGGGACTAGCGGGAGTTGATGAGCAGTTCTTC. This rearrangement joins TRBV11-2 to TRBJ2-1, with 14 bases matching TRBD2. The V gene end was trimmed by 6 bases and the J gene end by 8 bases; junction bases not matched to a gene: 9. This CDR3 is built from 16 residues. Germline CDR1 and CDR2: SGHAT and FQNNGV.

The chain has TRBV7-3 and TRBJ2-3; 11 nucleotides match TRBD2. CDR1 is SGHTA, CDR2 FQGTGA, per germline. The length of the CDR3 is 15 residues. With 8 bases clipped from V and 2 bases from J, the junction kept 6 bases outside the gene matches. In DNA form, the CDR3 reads TGTGCCAGCCGTTTAGCGGGAGGGCCCACAGATACGCAGTATTTT. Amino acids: CASRLAGGPTDTQYF.

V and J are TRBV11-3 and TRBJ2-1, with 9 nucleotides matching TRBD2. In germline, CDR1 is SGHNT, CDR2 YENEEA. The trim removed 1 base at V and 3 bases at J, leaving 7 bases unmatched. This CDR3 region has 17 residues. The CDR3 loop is CASSLASTSGGYNEQFF. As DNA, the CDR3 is TGTGCCAGCAGCTTAGCCTCGACTAGCGGAGGCTACAATGAGCAGTTCTTC.

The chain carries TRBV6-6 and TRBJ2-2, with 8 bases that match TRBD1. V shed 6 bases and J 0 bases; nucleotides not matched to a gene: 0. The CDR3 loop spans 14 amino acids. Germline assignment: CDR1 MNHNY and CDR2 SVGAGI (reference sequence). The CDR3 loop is CASRDRANTGELFF. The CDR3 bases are TGTGCCAGCAGGGACAGGGCGAACACCGGGGAGCTGTTTTTT.

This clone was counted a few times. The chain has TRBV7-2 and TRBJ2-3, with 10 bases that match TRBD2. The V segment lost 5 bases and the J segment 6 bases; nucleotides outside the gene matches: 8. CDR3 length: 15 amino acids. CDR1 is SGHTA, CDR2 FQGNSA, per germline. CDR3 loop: CASSPAMGLADTQYF. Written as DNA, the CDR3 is TGTGCCAGCAGCCCGGCCATGGGACTAGCGGATACGCAGTATTTT. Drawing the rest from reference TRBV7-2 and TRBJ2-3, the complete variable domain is GAGVSQSPSNKVTEKGKDVELRCDPISGHTALYWYRQSLGQGLEFLIYFQGNSAPDKSGLPSDRFSAERTGGSVSTLTIQRTQQEDSAVYLCASSPAMGLADTQYFGPGTRLTVL.

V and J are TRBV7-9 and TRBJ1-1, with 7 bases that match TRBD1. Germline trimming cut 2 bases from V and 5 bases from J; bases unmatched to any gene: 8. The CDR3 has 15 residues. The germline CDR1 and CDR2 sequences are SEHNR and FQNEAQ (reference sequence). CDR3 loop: CASSLFEGAGTEAFF. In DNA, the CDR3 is TGTGCCAGCAGCTTATTTGAGGGGGCAGGGACTGAAGCTTTCTTT. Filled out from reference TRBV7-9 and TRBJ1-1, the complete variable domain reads DTGVSQNPRHKITKRGQNVTFRCDPISEHNRLYWYRQTLGQGPEFLTYFQNEAQLEKSRLLSDRFSAERPKGSFSTLEIQRTEQGDSAMYLCASSLFEGAGTEAFFGQGTRLTVV.

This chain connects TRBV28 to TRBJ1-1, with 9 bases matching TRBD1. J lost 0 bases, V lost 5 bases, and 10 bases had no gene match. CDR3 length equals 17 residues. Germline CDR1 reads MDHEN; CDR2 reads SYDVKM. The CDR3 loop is CASSISGTGTLNTEAFF. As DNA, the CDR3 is TGTGCCAGCAGTATTTCGGGGACAGGGACACTGAACACTGAAGCTTTCTTT.

The CDR3 DNA sequence: TGTGCCAGCAGCTTAGGGCAGGGAAACCCTGAAGCTTTCTTT. Amino acid sequence: CASSLGQGNPEAFF. The chain carries TRBV7-9 and TRBJ1-1, with D possibly TRBD1 on 5 matching bases. The germline V gene encodes CDR1 SEHNR and CDR2 FQNEAQ (reference sequence). Trimming left V 1 base short and J 6 bases short, with 12 bases between. The CDR3 is made up of 14 amino acids. Variable domain in full (rest from reference TRBV7-9 and TRBJ1-1): DTGVSQNPRHKITKRGQNVTFRCDPISEHNRLYWYRQTLGQGPEFLTYFQNEAQLEKSRLLSDRFSAERPKGSFSTLEIQRTEQGDSAMYLCASSLGQGNPEAFFGQGTRLTVV.

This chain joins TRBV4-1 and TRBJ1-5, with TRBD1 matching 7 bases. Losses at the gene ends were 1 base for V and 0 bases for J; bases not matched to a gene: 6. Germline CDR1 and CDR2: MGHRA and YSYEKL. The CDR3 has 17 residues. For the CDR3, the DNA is TGCGCCAGCAGCCAAGCCCTGGGACAGAATAGCAATCAGCCCCAGCATTTT. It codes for CASSQALGQNSNQPQHF.

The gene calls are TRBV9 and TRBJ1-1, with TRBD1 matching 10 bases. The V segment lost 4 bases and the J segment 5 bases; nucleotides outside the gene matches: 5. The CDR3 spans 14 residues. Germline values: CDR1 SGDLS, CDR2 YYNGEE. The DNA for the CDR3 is TGTGCCAGCAGCTCCCGGGACAGGGGTACTGAAGCTTTCTTT. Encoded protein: CASSSRDRGTEAFF. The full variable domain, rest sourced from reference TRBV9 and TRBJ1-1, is DSGVTQTPKHLITATGQRVTLRCSPRSGDLSVYWYQQSLDQGLQFLIQYYNGEERAKGNILERFSAQQFPDLHSELNLSSLELGDSALYFCASSSRDRGTEAFFGQGTRLTVV.

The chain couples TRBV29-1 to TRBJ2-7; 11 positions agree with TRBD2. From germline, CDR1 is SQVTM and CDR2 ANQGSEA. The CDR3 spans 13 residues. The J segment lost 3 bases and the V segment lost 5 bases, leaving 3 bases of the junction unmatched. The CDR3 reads CSVYSGRGYEQYF. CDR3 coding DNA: TGCAGCGTTTATAGCGGGAGGGGCTACGAGCAGTACTTC.

CDR3 DNA sequence: TGTGCCAGCAGACGACTAGCGGGAGCTCCGTCAGATACGCAGTATTTT. Amino acids: CASRRLAGAPSDTQYF. This chain connects TRBV7-9 to TRBJ2-3, with 12 bases that match TRBD2. The germline V gene encodes CDR1 SEHNR and CDR2 FQNEAQ (reference sequence). V shed 6 bases, J shed 4 bases, and the junction held 8 bases outside the gene matches. The CDR3 sequence is 16 residues long. Full variable domain (missing parts from reference TRBV7-9 and TRBJ2-3): DTGVSQNPRHKITKRGQNVTFRCDPISEHNRLYWYRQTLGQGPEFLTYFQNEAQLEKSRLLSDRFSAERPKGSFSTLEIQRTEQGDSAMYLCASRRLAGAPSDTQYFGPGTRLTVL.

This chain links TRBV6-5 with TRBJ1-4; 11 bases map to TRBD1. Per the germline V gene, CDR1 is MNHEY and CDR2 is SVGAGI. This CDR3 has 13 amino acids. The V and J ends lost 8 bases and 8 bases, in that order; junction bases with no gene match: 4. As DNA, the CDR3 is TGTGCCAGCGCGGGACAGGGGGGAGAAAAACTGTTTTTT. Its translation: CASAGQGGEKLFF.

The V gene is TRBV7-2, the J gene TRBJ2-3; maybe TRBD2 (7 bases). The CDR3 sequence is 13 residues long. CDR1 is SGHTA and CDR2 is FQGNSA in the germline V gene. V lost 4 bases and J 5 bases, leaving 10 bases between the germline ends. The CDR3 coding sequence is TGTGCCAGCAGCTGGAGGGGGGGAGATACGCAGTATTTT. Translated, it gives CASSWRGGDTQYF.

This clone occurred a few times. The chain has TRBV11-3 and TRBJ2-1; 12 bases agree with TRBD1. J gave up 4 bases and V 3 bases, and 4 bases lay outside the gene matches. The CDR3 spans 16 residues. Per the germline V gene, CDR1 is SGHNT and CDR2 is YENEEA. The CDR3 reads CASSLGDRGRYNEQFF. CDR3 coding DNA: TGTGCCAGCAGCTTGGGGGACAGGGGGCGGTACAATGAGCAGTTCTTC.

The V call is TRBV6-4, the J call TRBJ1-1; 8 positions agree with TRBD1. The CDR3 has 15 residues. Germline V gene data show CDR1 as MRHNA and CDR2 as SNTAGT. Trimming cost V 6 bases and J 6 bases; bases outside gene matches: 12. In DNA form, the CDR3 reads TGTGCCAGCAGACAGGGCGGGACAGGACATTCTGAAGCTTTCTTT. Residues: CASRQGGTGHSEAFF.

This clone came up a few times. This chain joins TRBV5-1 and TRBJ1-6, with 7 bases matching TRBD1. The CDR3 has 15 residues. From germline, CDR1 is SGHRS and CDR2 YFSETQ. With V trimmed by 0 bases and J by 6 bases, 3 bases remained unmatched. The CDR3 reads CASSLDGTVNSPLHF. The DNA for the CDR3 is TGCGCCAGCAGCTTGGACGGGACAGTTAATTCACCCCTCCACTTT. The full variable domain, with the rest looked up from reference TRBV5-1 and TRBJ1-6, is KAGVTQTPRYLIKTRGQQVTLSCSPISGHRSVSWYQQTPGQGLQFLFEYFSETQRNKGNFPGRFSGRQFSNSRSEMNVSTLELGDSALYLCASSLDGTVNSPLHFGNGTRLTVT.

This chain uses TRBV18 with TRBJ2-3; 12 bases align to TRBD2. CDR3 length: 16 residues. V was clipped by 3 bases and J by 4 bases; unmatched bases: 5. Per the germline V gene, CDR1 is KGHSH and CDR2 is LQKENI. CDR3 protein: CASSPSGLAGPDTQYF. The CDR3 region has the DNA TGTGCCAGCTCACCTTCCGGACTAGCGGGACCAGATACGCAGTATTTT.

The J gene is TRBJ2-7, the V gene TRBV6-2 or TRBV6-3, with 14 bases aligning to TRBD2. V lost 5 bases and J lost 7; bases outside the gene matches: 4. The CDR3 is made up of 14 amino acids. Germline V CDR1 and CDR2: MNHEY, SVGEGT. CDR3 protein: CASSGLAGGGEQYF. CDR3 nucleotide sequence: TGTGCCAGCAGTGGACTAGCGGGAGGAGGTGAGCAGTACTTC.